Each of the 15 T cell receptor beta chains below was sequenced from the same sample in a study of beta chain features in type 1 diabetes. TCRB transcripts that were expressed got sequenced, as all of the isolated RNA had been reverse transcribed. The repertoire was sequenced with immunoSEQ multiplex PCR; TCRdb's copy has only in-frame clones and lacks some. The profile shows 810,000 or so clones, 15% to 20% of them singletons. The specimen sequenced was naive CD4+ T cells from blood. These receptors came from a woman aged 18-30 years in good health.

This clone was counted between two and nine times. The chain combines TRBV4-2 with TRBJ1-5; 7 nucleotides match TRBD1. The CDR3 extends over 16 amino acids. Germline values: CDR1 LGHNA, CDR2 YNFKEQ. V shed 3 bases, J shed 0 bases, and the junction held 5 bases outside the gene matches. DNA of the CDR3: TGTGCCAGCAGCCACGGGACAGACTATAGCAATCAGCCCCAGCATTTT. Translating gives CASSHGTDYSNQPQHF.

The CDR3 here is CASSFEARNTEAFF. As DNA, the CDR3 is TGCGCCAGCAGCTTTGAAGCCAGGAACACTGAAGCTTTCTTT. The chain employs TRBV5-1 and TRBJ1-1; D gene uncertain. Trimming cost V 2 bases and J 1 base, with 9 bases left between them. Germline-derived CDR1 and CDR2 are SGHRS and YFSETQ. The CDR3 contains 14 residues.

CDR3 region: CASSLAQRTQYF. The CDR3, as DNA: TGTGCCAGCAGCTTAGCGCAGCGAACCCAGTACTTC. The chain couples TRBV7-2 to TRBJ2-5; D ambiguous. V dropped 0 bases and J dropped 8 bases, with 7 bases sitting between them. Per the germline V gene, CDR1 is SGHTA and CDR2 is FQGNSA. The length of the CDR3 is 12 residues.

J is TRBJ2-5 and V is TRBV14; 10 nucleotides line up with TRBD2. With the DNA end fitting TRBJ2-7 better, the J assignment may be wrong. Per germline, CDR1 SGHDN and CDR2 FVKESK. This CDR3 has 18 residues. The CDR3 DNA reads TGTGCCAGCAGCCACACGGCTAGCGGGAGAGGGACACGCTACGAGCAGTACTTC. It yields the protein CASSHTASGRGTRYEQYF.

This clone was observed a single time. The chain employs TRBV6-6 and TRBJ1-5; D unresolved. There are 16 residues in the CDR3. Germline loops: CDR1 MNHNY, CDR2 SVGAGI (reference sequence). Deletions cut 0 bases from V and 3 bases from J, with 12 bases between. The CDR3 is CASSYSSGETNQPQHF. In nucleotides, the CDR3 is TGTGCCAGCAGTTACTCGAGCGGGGAAACCAATCAGCCCCAGCATTTT.

This clone was seen more than once but under ten times. The chain uses TRBV19 and TRBJ2-6; TRBD1 aligns across 7 bases. The length of the CDR3 is 17 residues. V lost 1 base to trimming and J lost 0 bases; unmatched junction nucleotides: 3. Per germline, CDR1 LNHDA and CDR2 SQIVND (reference sequence). CDR3 protein: CASSIGDRSSGANVLTF. The CDR3 region has the DNA TGTGCCAGTAGTATAGGGGACAGAAGCTCTGGGGCCAACGTCCTGACTTTC.

The chain links TRBV9 to TRBJ2-7; D gene unclear. Germline V gives CDR1 SGDLS, CDR2 YYNGEE. With 0 bases removed from V and 2 bases from J, the gap between germline ends came to 12 bases. The CDR3 spans 15 residues. As DNA, the CDR3 is TGTGCCAGCAGCGTAGAGCCTAGTGGGGCCTACGAGCAGTACTTC. Protein sequence: CASSVEPSGAYEQYF.

The chain recombines TRBV28 with TRBJ2-6; TRBD1 agrees at 7 bases. With 6 bases clipped from V and 2 bases from J, the junction kept 10 bases outside the gene matches. Germline V gene sequence: CDR1 MDHEN, CDR2 SYDVKM. This CDR3 comprises 17 residues. Here the CDR3 DNA reads TGTGCCAGCAGCGGCCGGGACAGCCTTGCTGGGGCCAACGTCCTGACTTTC. This gives the protein CASSGRDSLAGANVLTF.

This chain connects TRBV4-1 to TRBJ2-5; D gene ambiguous. V was clipped by 2 bases and J by 2 bases, with 6 bases between them. This CDR3 is built from 13 residues. The germline V gene has CDR1 MGHRA and CDR2 YSYEKL. The CDR3 DNA sequence: TGCGCCAGCAGCCAATACAAACAAGAGACCCAGTACTTC. It encodes CASSQYKQETQYF.

The sample holds a few counts of this clone. V gene TRBV14 combines with J gene TRBJ2-1; no firm D call. CDR3 length: 15 residues. CDR1 is SGHDN, CDR2 FVKESK, per germline. With 0 bases removed from V and 2 bases from J, the gap between germline ends came to 8 bases. The chain's CDR3 is CASSQDWATYNEQFF. The DNA of the CDR3 is TGTGCCAGCAGCCAAGACTGGGCAACCTACAATGAGCAGTTCTTC.

This chain links TRBV9 with TRBJ2-1; 8 bases are shared with TRBD1. The CDR3 loop spans 16 amino acids. The J segment lost 12 bases and the V segment lost 0 bases, leaving 14 bases of the junction unmatched. Per germline, CDR1 SGDLS and CDR2 YYNGEE. The CDR3 protein is CASSVGTGKFSVWQFF. The CDR3 region has the DNA TGTGCCAGCAGCGTAGGGACAGGGAAGTTCTCGGTTTGGCAGTTCTTC.

The chain links TRBV7-8 to TRBJ2-3; TRBD2 matches at 7 bases. Per the germline V gene, CDR1 is SGHVS and CDR2 is FQNEAQ. V lost 3 bases and J lost 11; bases outside the gene matches: 8. This CDR3 has 13 amino acids. The CDR3 DNA reads as TGTGCCAGCAGCTTGGGATTAGCGGGTGAGCAGTATTTT. It yields the protein CASSLGLAGEQYF. The complete variable domain, with remaining parts taken from reference TRBV7-8 and TRBJ2-3, reads GAGVSQSPRYKVAKRGQDVALRCDPISGHVSLFWYQQALGQGPEFLTYFQNEAQLDKSGLPSDRFFAERPEGSVSTLKIQRTQQEDSAVYLCASSLGLAGEQYFGPGTRLTVL.

This clone appeared a few times. The chain combines TRBV7-8 with TRBJ2-5, with a possible D match to TRBD2 (5 bases). The CDR3 has 16 amino acids. In germline, CDR1 is SGHVS, CDR2 FQNEAQ. V lost 1 base and J 4 bases, leaving 16 bases between the germline ends. This CDR3 is CASSLDSRGSGETQYF. CDR3 nucleotides: TGTGCCAGCAGCTTAGATAGCCGGGGATCGGGAGAGACCCAGTACTTC.

This clone has just a few counts. J is TRBJ1-2 and V is TRBV27; 7 nucleotides match TRBD1. The V segment lost 2 bases and the J segment 7 bases; nucleotides outside the gene matches: 7. Per germline, CDR1 MNHEY and CDR2 SMNVEV (reference sequence). This CDR3 contains 14 residues. DNA for the CDR3: TGTGCCAGCAGTTTAGACAGGGTTGGAGGTGGCTACACCTTC. This gives the protein CASSLDRVGGGYTF.

This clone was observed a few times. The V and J genes are TRBV5-1 and TRBJ2-3; 8 nucleotides match TRBD2. Per the germline V gene, CDR1 is SGHRS and CDR2 is YFSETQ. Trimming took 3 bases from V and 3 from J; bases not matched to a gene: 3. The CDR3 consists of 14 residues. The DNA for the CDR3 is TGCGCCAGCAGCTATAGCGGGACGACAGATACGCAGTATTTT. It encodes CASSYSGTTDTQYF.